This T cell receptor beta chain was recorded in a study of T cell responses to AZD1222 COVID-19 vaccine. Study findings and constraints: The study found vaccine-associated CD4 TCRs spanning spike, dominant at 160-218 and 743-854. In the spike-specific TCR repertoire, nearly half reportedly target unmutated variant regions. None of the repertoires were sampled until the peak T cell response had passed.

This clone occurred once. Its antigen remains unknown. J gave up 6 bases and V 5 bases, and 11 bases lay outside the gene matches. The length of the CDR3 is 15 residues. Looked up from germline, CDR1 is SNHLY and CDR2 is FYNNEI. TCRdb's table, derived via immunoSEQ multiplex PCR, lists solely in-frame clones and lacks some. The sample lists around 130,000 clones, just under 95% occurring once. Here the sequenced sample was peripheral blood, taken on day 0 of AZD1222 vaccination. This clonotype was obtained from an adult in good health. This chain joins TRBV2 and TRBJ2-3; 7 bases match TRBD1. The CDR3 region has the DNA TGTGCCAGCAGTAGTCAAAGGGGGCGAGGGGATACGCAGTATTTT. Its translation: CASSSQRGRGDTQYF.